One T cell receptor beta chain is described in this entry. This sample is part of a study of blood T cells in healthy people across ages. A second PCR, run for 7 to 11 cycles, used a sample-barcoded 5' primer plus a J-beta primer mix. TCRdb reanalysed the 5' RACE reads using MiXCR and keeps one entry per CDR3 protein. The data show 700,000 or so distinct CDR3 sequences, 20% to 25% seen once. Germline CDR1 and CDR2: MNHEY and SMNVEV (reference sequence). The ends were cut back, 2 bases at V and 0 bases at J, with 8 bases in the middle. This CDR3 has 15 amino acids. The clonotype was recovered from a man in his 70s in good health. The sequenced sample was blood. The chain combines TRBV27 with TRBJ1-5, with D unclear. DNA for the CDR3: TGTGCCAGCAGTTTAAAGCCTTATAGCAATCAGCCCCAGCATTTT. Translating it yields CASSLKPYSNQPQHF.